Here is one T cell receptor beta chain with its context. What it recognizes is unknown. Repertoires were generated with immunoSEQ multiplex PCR, while TCRdb's copy carries only in-frame clones and drops some. The data hold roughly 51,000 clones, with about 86% observed a single time. The sample is drawn from a study of T cell responses to AZD1222 COVID-19 vaccine. Broader study findings: Nearly half of spike-specific TCRs reportedly target unmutated variant regions. Recipients of AZD1222 seropositive at baseline numbered only five or six. The donors showed a predominance of white British ancestry and of females, with possible underestimation of clonal diversity.

The V gene's germline CDR1 is MGHRA and CDR2 YSYEKL. The CDR3 consists of 14 residues. V lost 1 base, J lost 6 bases, and 2 bases stayed unmatched. This sequence originates from an adult who received the AZD1222 COVID-19 vaccine. The specimen was peripheral blood, collected 28 days after the second AZD1222 dose. V gene TRBV4-1 combines with J gene TRBJ2-2; 7 positions agree with TRBD1. CDR3 sequence (DNA): TGCGCCAGCAGCCAAGGGCAGGGGGCCGGGGAGCTGTTTTTT. Residues: CASSQGQGAGELFF.